This entry lists 21 T cell receptor beta chains sequenced from one sample in a study of shared clonotypes between healthy human individuals. The assay was immunoSEQ multiplex PCR, and TCRdb's table has in-frame clones only and misses some. This sample has some 2,500,000 clones, with 85% to 95% found just once. Sequenced: naive CD4+ T cells from PBMCs. Subset of the sample: CD45RA+ positively selected. These receptors were obtained from a man between 18 and 35 years old in good health. Some clones in this sample may be carry-over from other donors' samples.

This chain connects TRBV5-1 to TRBJ2-5; unclear D gene. V was trimmed by 0 bases and J by 3 bases, leaving 15 bases between them. The CDR3 runs to 16 residues. The germline V gene encodes CDR1 SGHRS and CDR2 YFSETQ. The CDR3 protein is CASSLAIGRGEETQYF. DNA of the CDR3: TGCGCCAGCAGCTTGGCCATAGGTCGTGGAGAAGAGACCCAGTACTTC.

This clone was found a few times. The chain uses TRBV28 and TRBJ1-1; D call uncertain. CDR3 size: 13 residues. Germline lookup yields CDR1 MDHEN and CDR2 SYDVKM. V dropped 6 bases and J dropped 6 bases, with 14 bases sitting between them. The CDR3: CASRRAQTPEAFF. CDR3 nucleotide sequence: TGTGCCAGCAGACGCGCACAGACGCCTGAAGCTTTCTTT.

CDR3 in amino acids: CASSLDTGTGPYNEQFF. CDR3 coding DNA: TGTGCCAGCAGCTTAGACACCGGGACTGGACCCTACAATGAGCAGTTCTTC. V and J are TRBV11-2 and TRBJ2-1; tentative D call: TRBD2 (6 bases). Trimming pared 0 bases from V and 2 bases from J, leaving 14 bases between. Germline V gene lookup returns CDR1 SGHAT and CDR2 FQNNGV. The CDR3 is 17 residues long.

This chain joins TRBV7-6 and TRBJ2-6; D ambiguous. The CDR3 sequence is 16 residues long. Trimming removed 1 base from V and 0 bases from J, with 7 bases in between. Germline V gene sequence: CDR1 SGHVS, CDR2 FNYEAQ. CDR3 residues: CASSLVSASGANVLTF. In DNA form, the CDR3 reads TGTGCCAGCAGCTTAGTATCGGCCTCTGGGGCCAACGTCCTGACTTTC.

V usage is TRBV5-1 and J usage is TRBJ2-3; 8 bases map to TRBD2. Per the germline V gene, CDR1 is SGHRS and CDR2 is YFSETQ. The V and J ends lost 4 bases and 3 bases, in that order; junction bases with no gene match: 7. The CDR3 runs to 15 residues. The CDR3: CASSRAGEVTDTQYF. CDR3 nucleotides: TGCGCCAGCAGCCGAGCGGGAGAAGTTACAGATACGCAGTATTTT.

The chain couples TRBV12-5 to TRBJ1-1; D may be TRBD1 (6 bases). CDR1 is LGHNT and CDR2 is FRNRAP in the germline V gene. Trimming took off 4 bases at V and 11 bases at J, with 17 bases between the two ends. The CDR3 runs to 13 residues. The chain's CDR3 is CASGSAGAETAFF. CDR3 in DNA: TGTGCTAGTGGTTCCGCAGGGGCGGAAACGGCTTTCTTT.

This chain joins TRBV4-3 and TRBJ2-1; TRBD2 matches 8 bases. This CDR3 is built from 17 residues. Germline CDR1 reads LGHNA; CDR2 reads YSLEER. Losses at the gene ends were 10 bases for V and 1 base for J; bases not matched to a gene: 15. The CDR3 here is CANPQLGGRRSYNEQFF. DNA of the CDR3: TGCGCCAACCCGCAGTTGGGCGGGAGGAGGTCCTACAATGAGCAGTTCTTC.

The chain combines TRBV15 with TRBJ2-7; 7 nucleotides line up with TRBD1. Germline values: CDR1 LNHNV, CDR2 YYDKDF (reference sequence). The V and J ends lost 0 bases and 3 bases, in that order; junction bases with no gene match: 5. The CDR3 consists of 15 residues. The DNA for the CDR3 is TGTGCCACCAGCAGAGATAAAACAGGGGACTACGAGCAGTACTTC. It is translated as CATSRDKTGDYEQYF.

The genes are TRBV28 and TRBJ1-2; no reliable D call. CDR3 length: 13 residues. The V and J ends lost 8 bases and 4 bases respectively, with 14 bases between them. Per germline, CDR1 MDHEN and CDR2 SYDVKM. The CDR3 spells CASGIEILYGYTF. DNA of the CDR3: TGTGCCAGCGGGATTGAGATACTCTATGGCTACACCTTC.

As to this clone: Other DNA variants within this sample encode the same CDR3. The chain combines TRBV18 with TRBJ2-5; D remains ambiguous. The CDR3 length is 14 residues. Germline CDR1 and CDR2: KGHSH and LQKENI. Trimming removed 3 bases from V and 2 bases from J, with 10 bases in between. DNA of the CDR3: TGTGCCAGCTCACCCCTGTCCGTACAAGAGACCCAGTACTTC. Amino acids: CASSPLSVQETQYF.

In its sample, this clone was seen once. The V call is TRBV27, the J call TRBJ2-7; 9 positions match TRBD2. V was clipped by 3 bases and J by 2 bases; unmatched bases: 2. CDR3 length: 14 residues. CDR1 MNHEY and CDR2 SMNVEV come from the germline V gene (reference sequence). CDR3 loop: CASSFQREAYEQYF. The CDR3 DNA is TGTGCCAGCAGTTTCCAGCGGGAGGCCTACGAGCAGTACTTC.

J is TRBJ1-5 and V is TRBV7-9, with D unresolved. The germline V gene has CDR1 SEHNR and CDR2 FQNEAQ (reference sequence). The V end lost 5 bases, the J end lost 5 bases, and 10 bases lay between the germline ends. The CDR3 is 13 amino acids. The chain's CDR3 is CASSPLPDQPQHF. Written as DNA, the CDR3 is TGTGCCAGCAGCCCCCTGCCCGATCAGCCCCAGCATTTT.

This CDR3 is CAIRPSSGLTYEQYF. CDR3 nucleotide sequence: TGTGCCATCAGACCTAGTAGCGGACTCACCTACGAGCAGTACTTC. The rearrangement links TRBV10-3 to TRBJ2-7, with D possibly TRBD2 on 6 matching bases. Germline V CDR1 and CDR2: ENHRY, SYGVKD. The CDR3 contains 15 residues. V gave up 6 bases and J gave up 2 bases, with 17 bases separating them.

The chain joins TRBV7-7 to TRBJ2-2; 10 bases fit TRBD2. V was clipped by 2 bases and J by 3 bases; unmatched bases: 6. CDR3 length: 17 residues. Germline V CDR1 and CDR2: SSHAT, FNYEAQ (reference sequence). CDR3 in DNA: TGTGCCAGCAGCTTAACTAGCGGGACTTTCTACACCGGGGAGCTGTTTTTT. This codes for CASSLTSGTFYTGELFF. The variable domain in full, with the rest retrieved from reference TRBV7-7 and TRBJ2-2, is GAGVSQSPRYKVTKRGQDVTLRCDPISSHATLYWYQQALGQGPEFLTYFNYEAQPDKSGLPSDRFSAERPEGSISTLTIQRTEQRDSAMYRCASSLTSGTFYTGELFFGEGSRLTVL.

The chain couples TRBV30 to TRBJ1-6; tentative D call: TRBD1 (5 bases). The length of the CDR3 is 15 residues. V shed 2 bases and J shed 6 bases, with 14 bases lying between them. Germline CDR1 and CDR2: GTSNPN and SVGIG (reference sequence). CDR3 amino acids: CAWSPSSGGNSPLHF. In nucleotides, the CDR3 is TGTGCCTGGAGTCCAAGCTCGGGGGGTAATTCACCCCTCCACTTT.

The rearrangement joins TRBV7-6 to TRBJ2-3; D is undetermined. The CDR3 is made up of 14 amino acids. From germline, CDR1 is SGHVS and CDR2 FNYEAQ. V lost 2 bases and J lost 8, with 14 bases in between. Written as DNA, the CDR3 is TGTGCCAGCAGCTTAACGCGGAGCCGGCGTACGCAGTATTTT. Its translation: CASSLTRSRRTQYF.

V is TRBV30 and J is TRBJ1-2; 8 bases align to TRBD1. The junction had 10 bases not matched to a gene; V was cut back by 8 bases and J by 5 bases. CDR1 is GTSNPN, CDR2 SVGIG, per germline (reference sequence). The CDR3 sequence is 13 residues long. CDR3: CANKGTGGYGYTF. CDR3 bases: TGTGCCAACAAAGGGACAGGTGGTTATGGCTACACCTTC. The whole variable domain, filled in from reference TRBV30 and TRBJ1-2, reads SQTIHQWPATLVQPVGSPLSLECTVEGTSNPNLYWYRQAAGRGLQLLFYSVGIGQISSEVPQNLSASRPQDRQFILSSKKLLLSDSGFYLCANKGTGGYGYTFGSGTRLTVV.

This chain links TRBV30 with TRBJ2-3; 9 bases align to TRBD2. CDR1 and CDR2 from the germline V gene are GTSNPN and SVGIG (reference sequence). The trim removed 0 bases at V and 2 bases at J, leaving 15 bases unmatched. This CDR3 is 19 amino acids long. CDR3 residues: CAWSVLLTAGGSNTDTQYF. The CDR3 coding sequence is TGTGCCTGGAGTGTACTATTGACGGCGGGAGGGAGTAACACAGATACGCAGTATTTT.

The rearrangement joins TRBV2 to TRBJ2-4, with TRBD1 matching 8 bases. Per the germline V gene, CDR1 is SNHLY and CDR2 is FYNNEI. V was clipped by 7 bases and J by 16 bases; unmatched bases: 9. CDR3 length: 11 residues. The CDR3 bases are TGTGCCAGCATGAACCGGCAGGGGGCTTACTTC. This translates into CASMNRQGAYF.

V usage is TRBV2 and J usage is TRBJ2-5; D is unresolved. CDR3 size: 13 residues. Trimming took 6 bases from V and 5 from J, leaving 13 bases between them. CDR1 is SNHLY and CDR2 is FYNNEI in the germline V gene. The CDR3 DNA is TGTGCCAGCAGGGCGACTCGACCGGAGACCCAGTACTTC. Translated, it gives CASRATRPETQYF.

V gene TRBV11-2 combines with J gene TRBJ2-1; 10 positions agree with TRBD2. This CDR3 spans 16 amino acids. V was pared by 1 base and J by 5 bases, with 5 bases of the junction left unmatched. Germline V CDR1 and CDR2: SGHAT, FQNNGV. As DNA, the CDR3 is TGTGCCAGCAGCTTAGTCTCTAGCGGGAGCCACAATGAGCAGTTCTTC. It yields the protein CASSLVSSGSHNEQFF. Looking up the rest from reference TRBV11-2 and TRBJ2-1 gives the full variable domain: EAGVAQSPRYKIIEKRQSVAFWCNPISGHATLYWYQQILGQGPKLLIQFQNNGVVDDSQLPKDRFSAERLKGVDSTLKIQPAKLEDSAVYLCASSLVSSGSHNEQFFGPGTRLTVL.